This TCR beta chain is drawn from a study of Graves' ophthalmopathy and Graves' hyperthyroidism. Study in general: Peripheral blood was obtained at first diagnosis, ahead of any treatment.

RNA transcripts yielded amplified TCR beta CDR3 regions. Amplification began with first-round RT-PCR using HTBI primers, then second-round multiplex PCR was performed. TCRdb re-derived calls from the multiplex PCR reads in MiXCR, one entry per CDR3 protein. The repertoire has about 620,000 distinct CDR3 sequences, 20% to 25% of them found once; the top ten carry roughly 7.4%. Looked up from germline, CDR1 is LGHNT and CDR2 is FRNRAP. Trimming took 1 base from V and 4 from J, leaving 8 bases between them. This CDR3 is 14 amino acids long. This clonotype was counted at least ten times. Sequenced sample: peripheral blood. V gene TRBV12-5 combines with J gene TRBJ1-5; D may be TRBD1 (5 bases). The receptor was derived from a woman younger than 30 with stable Graves' hyperthyroidism. Some clones in this sample may be carry-over from other donors' samples. In nucleotides, the CDR3 is TGTGCTAGTGGTTTGGGTCAGGGAAATCAGCCCCAGCATTTT. It yields the protein CASGLGQGNQPQHF.